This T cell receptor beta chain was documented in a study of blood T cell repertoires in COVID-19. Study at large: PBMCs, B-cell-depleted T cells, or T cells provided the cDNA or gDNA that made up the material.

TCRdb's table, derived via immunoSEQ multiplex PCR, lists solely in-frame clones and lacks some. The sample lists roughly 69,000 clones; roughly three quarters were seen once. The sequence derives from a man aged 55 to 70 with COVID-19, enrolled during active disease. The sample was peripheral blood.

The CDR3 DNA follows: TGTGCCAGCAGCCTTCGAGGACAGTACTACGAGCAGTACTTC. It codes for CASSLRGQYYEQYF. This chain uses TRBV3-1 (or the pseudogene TRBV3-2) with TRBJ2-7, with D possibly being TRBD1 (6 bases). The CDR3 runs 14 residues. Germline V lookup: CDR1 LGHDT, CDR2 YNNKEL (reference sequence). The germline V and J ends were trimmed by 4 bases and 3 bases, with 13 bases remaining between them.